This T cell receptor (beta chain) was sequenced in a study of T cell responses to AZD1222 COVID-19 vaccine. Broader study findings: Donors were mostly white British, more females; clonal diversity possibly underestimated.

TCRdb's copy holds only in-frame clones and misses some; the assay was immunoSEQ multiplex PCR. The sample gives tens of thousands of clones, approximately 91% of which show up once; 2% to 3% is in the top ten. On this clone itself: Its antigen is currently unknown.

The source was peripheral blood, collected on day 0 of AZD1222 vaccination. The sequence came from an adult in good health.

The CDR3 protein is CSVTISGNSLTNEKLFF. In nucleotides, the CDR3 is TGCAGCGTGACTATTTCAGGGAATTCTTTAACTAATGAAAAACTGTTTTTT. V gene TRBV29-1 combines with J gene TRBJ1-4, with D perhaps TRBD1 (5 bases). Germline CDR1 SQVTM, CDR2 ANQGSEA. The CDR3 loop spans 17 amino acids. V was clipped by 6 bases and J by 1 base, with 21 bases between them.